Below are 5 T cell receptor beta chains sequenced from a single sample in a study of cytomegalovirus exposure and HLA in healthy donors. Vbeta (60) and Jbeta (13) primers were used in the PCR. The assay was immunoSEQ multiplex PCR, and TCRdb's table has in-frame clones only and misses some. The table lists 150,000 to 200,000 clones, about 80% of them singletons. Input material: PBMCs. The receptors come from a woman in her thirties or forties in good health and CMV-seronegative.

V usage is TRBV7-2 and J usage is TRBJ2-5; 8 bases line up with TRBD2. The CDR3 loop spans 14 amino acids. Germline-derived CDR1 and CDR2 are SGHTA and FQGNSA. With V trimmed by 5 bases and J by 10 bases, 12 bases remained unmatched. Here the CDR3 reads CASSDRAGAGDQYF. In DNA form, the CDR3 reads TGTGCCAGCAGCGACCGAGCGGGGGCAGGCGACCAGTACTTC.

This clone was recorded a few times. The chain carries TRBV7-9 and TRBJ1-1; 8 bases align to TRBD1. The CDR3 covers 14 residues. Per the germline V gene, CDR1 is SEHNR and CDR2 is FQNEAQ (reference sequence). The J segment lost 5 bases and the V segment lost 2 bases, leaving 4 bases of the junction unmatched. The CDR3 reads CASSLTQGATEAFF. Here the CDR3 DNA reads TGTGCCAGCAGCTTAACCCAGGGGGCGACTGAAGCTTTCTTT.

The chain joins TRBV2 to TRBJ2-1; the match to TRBD2 covers 13 bases. CDR1 SNHLY and CDR2 FYNNEI come from the germline V gene. CDR3 length: 19 amino acids. V shed 7 bases and J 3 bases; nucleotides not matched to a gene: 15. The CDR3 loop is CASITRTSGSFRRYNEQFF. In DNA form, the CDR3 reads TGTGCCAGCATTACCCGGACTAGCGGGAGTTTTAGACGCTACAATGAGCAGTTCTTC.

This sequence joins TRBV19 and TRBJ1-1; D not resolved. Germline CDR1 and CDR2: LNHDA and SQIVND (reference sequence). The CDR3 spans 13 residues. With 2 bases removed from V and 4 bases from J, the gap between germline ends came to 8 bases. Written as DNA, the CDR3 is TGTGCCAGTAGTATATGGTCGAGCACTGAAGCTTTCTTT. It translates to CASSIWSSTEAFF.

This chain uses TRBV14 with TRBJ2-1; TRBD2 matches at 12 bases. Germline assignment: CDR1 SGHDN and CDR2 FVKESK. V gave up 1 base and J gave up 5 bases; unmatched junction bases: 9. The CDR3 loop spans 18 amino acids. This chain's CDR3 is CASSQGALGLAGNNEQFF. The CDR3 DNA reads TGTGCCAGCAGCCAAGGCGCCTTGGGACTAGCGGGTAACAATGAGCAGTTCTTC.